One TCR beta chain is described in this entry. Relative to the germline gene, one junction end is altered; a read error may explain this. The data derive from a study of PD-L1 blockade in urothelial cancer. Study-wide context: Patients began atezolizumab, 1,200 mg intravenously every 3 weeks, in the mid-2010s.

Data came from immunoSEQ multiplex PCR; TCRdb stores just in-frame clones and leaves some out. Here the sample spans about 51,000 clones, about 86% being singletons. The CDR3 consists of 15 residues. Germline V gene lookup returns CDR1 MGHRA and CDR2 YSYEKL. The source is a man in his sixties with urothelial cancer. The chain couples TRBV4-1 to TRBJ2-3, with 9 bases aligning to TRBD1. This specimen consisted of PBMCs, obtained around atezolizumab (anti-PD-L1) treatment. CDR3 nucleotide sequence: TGCGCCAGCACCCAACAGGGGGCCACAAGAGATACGCAGTATTTT. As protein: CASTQQGATRDTQYF.